The 3 T cell receptor beta chains below all came from one sample that was sequenced in a study of blood T cell repertoires in COVID-19. Libraries were prepared by immunoSEQ multiplex PCR; TCRdb keeps only in-frame clonotypes and omits some of them. Among some 93,000 clones listed, 75% to 90% were seen once. Sequencing was performed on peripheral blood. The receptor set was obtained from a woman over 75 with acute or convalescent COVID-19.

This sequence joins TRBV15 and TRBJ2-1; TRBD1 might be the D (6 bases). The germline CDR1 and CDR2 sequences are LNHNV and YYDKDF (reference sequence). The CDR3 sequence is 15 residues long. Trimming took off 0 bases at V and 2 bases at J, with 8 bases between the two ends. This CDR3 is CATSRDRGAYNEQFF. The CDR3 DNA is TGTGCCACCAGCAGAGACAGGGGTGCCTACAATGAGCAGTTCTTC.

This rearrangement joins TRBV6-1 to TRBJ2-5, with 11 bases identical to TRBD2. J gave up 5 bases and V 2 bases, and 13 bases lay outside the gene matches. Germline V CDR1 and CDR2: MNHNS, SASEGT. The CDR3 runs to 18 residues. The chain's CDR3 is CASSEIGLAGLGLETQYF. The CDR3 coding sequence is TGTGCCAGCAGTGAAATAGGACTAGCGGGCTTGGGCTTGGAGACCCAGTACTTC.

The J gene is TRBJ2-7, the V gene TRBV12-3 or TRBV12-4; tentatively, D is TRBD1 (5 bases). V was trimmed by 6 bases and J by 3 bases, leaving 12 bases between them. The CDR3 sequence is 13 residues long. This CDR3 reads CASRSRTHYEQYF. The CDR3 region has the DNA TGTGCCAGCAGATCCCGGACACACTACGAGCAGTACTTC.